These 5 T cell receptor beta chains originate from one sample sequenced in a study of T cell responses to AZD1222 COVID-19 vaccine. Measured with immunoSEQ multiplex PCR; TCRdb has only the in-frame clones, and not every one. This table has roughly 150,000 clones, roughly 88% appearing once. Specimen: peripheral blood, collected on day 0 of AZD1222 vaccination. These receptors were collected from an adult in good health.

The chain is built from TRBV18 and TRBJ2-1; maybe TRBD2 (5 bases). The CDR3 runs to 14 residues. The ends were cut back, 3 bases at V and 2 bases at J, with 8 bases in the middle. CDR1 and CDR2 from the germline V gene are KGHSH and LQKENI. CDR3 sequence reads: CASSPWTAYNEQFF. CDR3 DNA sequence: TGTGCCAGCTCACCTTGGACTGCCTACAATGAGCAGTTCTTC.

The chain joins TRBV28 to TRBJ1-1, with a possible D match to TRBD1 (5 bases). CDR3 size: 13 residues. Germline lookup yields CDR1 MDHEN and CDR2 SYDVKM. Deletions cut 2 bases from V and 8 bases from J, with 12 bases between. The CDR3 DNA reads TGTGCCAGCAGTTTAGAGGACAAAGGGGAAGCTTTCTTT. Its translation is CASSLEDKGEAFF.

This clone was recorded once. The rearrangement joins TRBV5-6 to TRBJ1-2; possibly TRBD1 for D (5 bases). CDR3 size: 15 residues. With 0 bases removed from V and 1 base from J, the gap between germline ends came to 10 bases. CDR1 and CDR2 from the germline V gene are SGHDT and YYEEEE. The DNA of the CDR3 is TGTGCCAGCAGCTTGGAGGGGCGACTTAACTATGGCTACACCTTC. Amino acid sequence: CASSLEGRLNYGYTF.

The rearrangement links TRBV7-8 to TRBJ1-2; D is perhaps TRBD1 (6 bases). Germline assignment: CDR1 SGHVS and CDR2 FQNEAQ. The CDR3 consists of 15 residues. V lost 4 bases and J 4 bases, leaving 16 bases between the germline ends. CDR3: CASSSTRGGGYGYTF. The CDR3 nucleotides are TGTGCCAGCAGCTCGACAAGGGGGGGAGGCTATGGCTACACCTTC.

The chain uses TRBV18 and TRBJ1-1; D may be TRBD1 (5 bases). The germline CDR1 and CDR2 sequences are KGHSH and LQKENI. Trimming removed 0 bases at V and 11 bases at J, with 10 bases between. The CDR3 is 12 residues long. This CDR3 reads CASSPPAGVAFF. CDR3 in DNA: TGTGCCAGCTCACCACCGGCGGGGGTTGCTTTCTTT.